A single sample gave rise to the 12 T cell receptor beta chains below, sequenced in a study of blood T cell repertoires in COVID-19. Only in-frame clones appear in the TCRdb table, and some are missing; sequencing was by immunoSEQ multiplex PCR. The data hold hundreds of thousands of clones, with approximately 89% observed a single time. The specimen sequenced was peripheral blood. The receptors were sampled from a woman in her thirties with COVID-19, enrolled during active disease.

The rearrangement joins TRBV6-6 to TRBJ2-3; TRBD2 matches at 8 bases. Germline CDR1 reads MNHNY; CDR2 reads SVGAGI (reference sequence). V gave up 5 bases and J gave up 0 bases; unmatched junction bases: 10. The CDR3 is made up of 17 amino acids. Written as DNA, the CDR3 is TGTGCCAGCAGTCGGGGAGCGGGGGACCGGAGCACAGATACGCAGTATTTT. Protein: CASSRGAGDRSTDTQYF.

V is TRBV20-1 and J is TRBJ2-7, with D possibly TRBD2 on 5 matching bases. Deletions cut 3 bases from V and 2 bases from J, with 14 bases between. CDR3 size: 14 residues. Germline CDR1 DFQATT, CDR2 SNEGSKA (reference sequence). This chain's CDR3 is CSASLIRRTYEQYF. CDR3 coding DNA: TGCAGTGCTAGTTTAATCAGGAGGACCTACGAGCAGTACTTC.

V and J are TRBV6-6 and TRBJ1-2, with D possibly TRBD1 on 5 matching bases. CDR3 length: 15 residues. CDR1 and CDR2 (germline): MNHNY, SVGAGI (reference sequence). V was shortened by 6 bases and J by 8 bases, with 22 bases between the two germline ends. The CDR3 region has the DNA TGTGCCAGCAGGAGGGAGGCCAGGGTTGTCGGCGGCTACACCTTC. Translated, it gives CASRREARVVGGYTF.

J is TRBJ1-4 and V is TRBV7-9; D unresolved. Germline V CDR1 and CDR2: SEHNR, FQNEAQ (reference sequence). The CDR3 has 17 amino acids. Trimming took 1 base from V and 0 from J, leaving 12 bases between them. The DNA of the CDR3 is TGTGCCAGCAGCTTAGATATCTGGGGAGCAACTAATGAAAAACTGTTTTTT. Encoded protein: CASSLDIWGATNEKLFF. Based on the CDR3 plus reference TRBV7-9 and TRBJ1-4, the full variable domain is DTGVSQNPRHKITKRGQNVTFRCDPISEHNRLYWYRQTLGQGPEFLTYFQNEAQLEKSRLLSDRFSAERPKGSFSTLEIQRTEQGDSAMYLCASSLDIWGATNEKLFFGSGTQLSVL.

J is TRBJ1-1 and V is TRBV19; 9 bases map to TRBD1. The germline V gene has CDR1 LNHDA and CDR2 SQIVND (reference sequence). Trimming took 5 bases from V and 4 from J; bases not matched to a gene: 11. CDR3 length: 16 residues. Here the CDR3 DNA reads TGTGCCAGTAGTCCCCACCCGGGACAGGGAGGCACTGAAGCTTTCTTT. It translates to CASSPHPGQGGTEAFF.

The V call is TRBV18, the J call TRBJ2-3, with TRBD1 identical over 8 bases. The junction had 3 bases not matched to a gene; V was cut back by 10 bases and J by 0 bases. Germline lookup yields CDR1 KGHSH and CDR2 LQKENI. This CDR3 region has 13 residues. This CDR3 is CAKQGDSTDTQYF. The CDR3 DNA follows: TGTGCCAAACAGGGGGACAGCACAGATACGCAGTATTTT. The full variable domain, completed using reference TRBV18 and TRBJ2-3, is NAGVMQNPRHLVRRRGQEARLRCSPMKGHSHVYWYRQLPEEGLKFMVYLQKENIIDESGMPKERFSAEFPKEGPSILRIQQVVRGDSAAYFCAKQGDSTDTQYFGPGTRLTVL.

This chain links TRBV4-1 with TRBJ1-6, with no clear D. In germline, CDR1 is MGHRA, CDR2 YSYEKL. Trimming removed 0 bases at V and 4 bases at J, with 10 bases between. The CDR3 totals 16 residues. The CDR3 nucleotides are TGCGCCAGCAGCCAAGAAGCGGCAGCATATAATTCACCCCTCCACTTT. This gives the protein CASSQEAAAYNSPLHF.

This chain uses TRBV30 with TRBJ2-1, with a tentative D call TRBD2 (7 bases). CDR1 GTSNPN and CDR2 SVGIG come from the germline V gene (reference sequence). Trimming removed 6 bases at V and 9 bases at J, with 24 bases between. The length of the CDR3 is 15 residues. The CDR3 DNA reads as TGTGCCTGTAAGCTCATTGGGGGGGCGCGTGGTGAGCAGTTCTTC. The encoded protein is CACKLIGGARGEQFF.

The chain has TRBV7-2 and TRBJ1-3; D unclear. CDR1 is SGHTA and CDR2 is FQGNSA in the germline V gene. V dropped 0 bases and J dropped 8 bases, with 5 bases sitting between them. The CDR3 covers 12 residues. Written as DNA, the CDR3 is TGTGCCAGCAGCTTAGCGGCGGACACCATATATTTT. Translated: CASSLAADTIYF.

This rearrangement joins TRBV10-3 to TRBJ1-2, with D maybe TRBD1 (6 bases). Trimming left V 7 bases short and J 4 bases short, with 13 bases between. This CDR3 contains 13 residues. Germline lookup yields CDR1 ENHRY and CDR2 SYGVKD. DNA for the CDR3: TGTGCCATCAAATGGGGACAACTCTATGGCTACACCTTC. Protein: CAIKWGQLYGYTF.

The V and J genes are TRBV7-9 and TRBJ1-3; possible D gene TRBD1, 6 bases. The V end was cut by 5 bases, the J end by 4 bases, with 15 bases between. Germline values: CDR1 SEHNR, CDR2 FQNEAQ (reference sequence). The CDR3 runs to 15 residues. The CDR3, as DNA: TGTGCCAGCAGCCCCCAGGGGCGGCTAGGAAACACCATATATTTT. This encodes CASSPQGRLGNTIYF. Filled out from reference TRBV7-9 and TRBJ1-3, the complete variable domain reads DTGVSQNPRHKITKRGQNVTFRCDPISEHNRLYWYRQTLGQGPEFLTYFQNEAQLEKSRLLSDRFSAERPKGSFSTLEIQRTEQGDSAMYLCASSPQGRLGNTIYFGEGSWLTVV.

V is TRBV5-1 and J is TRBJ2-1, with TRBD2 matching 7 bases. The J segment lost 2 bases and the V segment lost 3 bases, leaving 8 bases of the junction unmatched. There are 16 residues in the CDR3. The germline V gene has CDR1 SGHRS and CDR2 YFSETQ. The CDR3, as DNA: TGCGCCAGCAGCTCGTCGCGGGGGAGAGCCTACAATGAGCAGTTCTTC. It translates to CASSSSRGRAYNEQFF.